This T cell receptor (beta chain) was sequenced during a study of T cells in Graves' hyperthyroidism and ophthalmopathy. Findings and caveats of the study: Blood also contained most expanded thyroid clonotypes above 0.001. Ophthalmopathy was predicted by the model a median of about 6.7 months ahead of onset.

Exclusions: uncontrolled infection, other autoimmune disease, pregnancy, lactation. Fresh peripheral blood, 10 ml, yielded the PBMCs. This clonotype has at least ten counts. Its antigen is as yet unknown. Using RNA transcripts as the source, TCR beta CDR3 regions were amplified. HTBI primers were employed in a first-round RT-PCR of the TCR CDR3. TCRdb re-called the multiplex PCR reads through MiXCR, storing one row per CDR3 protein. Here the sample spans roughly 100,000 distinct CDR3 sequences, about 45% being singletons. The sequencing input was blood. This receptor was obtained from a man aged 35 to 55 with Graves' hyperthyroidism.

The CDR3, as DNA: TGTGCCAGCAGGCGGGGGGATTCTGGCTACACCTTC. As protein: CASRRGDSGYTF. V gene TRBV7-9 combines with J gene TRBJ1-2; possible D gene TRBD1, 5 bases. Per germline, CDR1 SEHNR and CDR2 FQNEAQ (reference sequence). This CDR3 is 12 amino acids long. Between the trimmed V and J ends, which lost 6 bases and 7 bases, there was a span of 12 bases.